This record concerns one TCR beta chain sequence. The antigen is not known. The data stem from a study of identical twins. Study-level points and caveats: With beta out-of-frame sequences, excess sharing by twins was weaker.

The CDR3 covers 16 residues. Germline values: CDR1 SGHDN, CDR2 FVKESK. V was clipped by 1 base and J by 7 bases, with 17 bases between them. MiXCR, run by TCRdb on the 5' RACE reads, gives a single entry per CDR3 protein. The sample yields around 1.7 million distinct CDR3 sequences, roughly a third seen once. The sequencing sample was made of cord blood. The J gene is TRBJ2-1, the V gene TRBV14; D possibly matches TRBD1 or TRBD2 (5 bases each). The sequence was obtained from a newborn girl in good health. CDR3 residues: CASSQAGRWSWNEQFF. CDR3 nucleotide sequence: TGTGCCAGCAGCCAAGCGGGGCGGTGGAGTTGGAATGAGCAGTTCTTC.